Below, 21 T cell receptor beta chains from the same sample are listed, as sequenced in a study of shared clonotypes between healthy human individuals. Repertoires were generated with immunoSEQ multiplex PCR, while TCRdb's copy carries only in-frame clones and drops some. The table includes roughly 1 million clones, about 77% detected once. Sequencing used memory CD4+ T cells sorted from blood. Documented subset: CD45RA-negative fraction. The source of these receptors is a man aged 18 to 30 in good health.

The CDR3 DNA follows: TGCGCCAGCAGCCCCGGGACCCGCCAAGAGACCCAGTACTTC. As protein: CASSPGTRQETQYF. The chain couples TRBV5-1 to TRBJ2-5, with D perhaps matching TRBD1 or TRBD2 (5 bases each). The CDR3 has 14 residues. The germline V gene has CDR1 SGHRS and CDR2 YFSETQ. V lost 4 bases and J lost 1, with 11 bases in between.

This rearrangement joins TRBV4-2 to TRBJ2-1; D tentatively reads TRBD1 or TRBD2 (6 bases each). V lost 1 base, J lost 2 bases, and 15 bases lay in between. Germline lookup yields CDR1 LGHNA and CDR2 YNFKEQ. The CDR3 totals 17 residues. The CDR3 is CASSQVGGGVTYNEQFF. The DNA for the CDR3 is TGTGCCAGCAGCCAAGTGGGGGGCGGGGTTACCTACAATGAGCAGTTCTTC.

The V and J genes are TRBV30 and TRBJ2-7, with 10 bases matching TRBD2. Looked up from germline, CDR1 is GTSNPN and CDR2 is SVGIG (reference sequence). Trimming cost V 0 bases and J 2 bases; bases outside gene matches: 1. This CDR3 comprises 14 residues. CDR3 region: CAWSVSGRAYEQYF. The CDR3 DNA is TGTGCCTGGAGTGTCAGCGGGAGGGCCTACGAGCAGTACTTC.

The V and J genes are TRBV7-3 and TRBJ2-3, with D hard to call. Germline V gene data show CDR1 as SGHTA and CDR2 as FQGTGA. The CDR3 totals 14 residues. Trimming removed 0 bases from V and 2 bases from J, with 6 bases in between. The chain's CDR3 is CASSLTYNTDTQYF. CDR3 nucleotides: TGTGCCAGCAGCTTAACGTACAACACAGATACGCAGTATTTT.

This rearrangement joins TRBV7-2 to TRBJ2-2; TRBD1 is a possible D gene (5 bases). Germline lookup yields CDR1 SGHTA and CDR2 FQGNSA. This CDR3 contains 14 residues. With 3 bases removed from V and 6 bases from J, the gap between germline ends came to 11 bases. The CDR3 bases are TGTGCCAGCAGCTTCAGCAGGGCCGCCGGGGAGCTGTTTTTT. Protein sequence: CASSFSRAAGELFF.

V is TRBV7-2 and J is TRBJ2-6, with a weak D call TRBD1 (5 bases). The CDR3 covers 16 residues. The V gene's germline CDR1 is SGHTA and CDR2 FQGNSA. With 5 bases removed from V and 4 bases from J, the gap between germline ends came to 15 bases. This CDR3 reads CASSKSQGGGANVLTF. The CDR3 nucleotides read TGTGCCAGCAGCAAAAGCCAGGGTGGCGGGGCCAACGTCCTGACTTTC.

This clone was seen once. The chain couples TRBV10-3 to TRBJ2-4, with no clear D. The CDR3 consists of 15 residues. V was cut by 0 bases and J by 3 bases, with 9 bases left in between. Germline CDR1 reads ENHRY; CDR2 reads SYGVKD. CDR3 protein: CAISESRADKNIQYF. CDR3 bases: TGTGCCATCAGTGAGTCTAGGGCGGACAAAAACATTCAGTACTTC.

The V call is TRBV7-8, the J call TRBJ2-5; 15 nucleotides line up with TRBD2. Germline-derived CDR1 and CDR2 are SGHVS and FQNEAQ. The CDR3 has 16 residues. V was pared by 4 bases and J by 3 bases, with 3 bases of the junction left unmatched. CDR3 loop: CASSSGLAGGKETQYF. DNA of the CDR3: TGTGCCAGCAGCTCGGGACTAGCGGGGGGCAAAGAGACCCAGTACTTC. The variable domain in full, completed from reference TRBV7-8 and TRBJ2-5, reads GAGVSQSPRYKVAKRGQDVALRCDPISGHVSLFWYQQALGQGPEFLTYFQNEAQLDKSGLPSDRFFAERPEGSVSTLKIQRTQQEDSAVYLCASSSGLAGGKETQYFGPGTRLLVL.

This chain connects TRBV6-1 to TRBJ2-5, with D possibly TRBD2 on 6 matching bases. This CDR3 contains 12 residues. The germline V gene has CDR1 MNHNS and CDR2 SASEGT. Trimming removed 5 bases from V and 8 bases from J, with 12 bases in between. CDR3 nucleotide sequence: TGTGCCAGCAGTCGGGGGTCAGATACCCAGTACTTC. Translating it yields CASSRGSDTQYF.

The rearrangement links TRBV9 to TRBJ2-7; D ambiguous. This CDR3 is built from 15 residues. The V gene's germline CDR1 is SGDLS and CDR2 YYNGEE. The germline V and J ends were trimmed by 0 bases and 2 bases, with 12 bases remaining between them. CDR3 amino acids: CASSVADVGTYEQYF. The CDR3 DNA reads TGTGCCAGCAGCGTAGCGGACGTAGGAACCTACGAGCAGTACTTC.

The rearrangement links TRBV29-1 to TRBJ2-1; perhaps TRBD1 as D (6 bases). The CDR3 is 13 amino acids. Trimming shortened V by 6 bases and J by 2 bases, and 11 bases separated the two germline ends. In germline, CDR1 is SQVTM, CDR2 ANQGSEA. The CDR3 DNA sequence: TGCAGCGTCGCCGGGACAACCTACAATGAGCAGTTCTTC. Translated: CSVAGTTYNEQFF.

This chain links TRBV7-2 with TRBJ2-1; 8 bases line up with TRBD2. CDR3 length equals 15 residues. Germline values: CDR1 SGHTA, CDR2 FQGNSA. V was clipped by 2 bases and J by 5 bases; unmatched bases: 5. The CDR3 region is CASSLIGGGHNEQFF. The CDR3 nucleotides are TGTGCCAGCAGCTTAATCGGGGGGGGCCACAATGAGCAGTTCTTC.

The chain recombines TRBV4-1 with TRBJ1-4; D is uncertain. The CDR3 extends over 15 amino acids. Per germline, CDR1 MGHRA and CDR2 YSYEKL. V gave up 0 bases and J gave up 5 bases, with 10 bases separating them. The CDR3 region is CASSQEGGLNEKLFF. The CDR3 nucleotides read TGCGCCAGCAGCCAAGAAGGCGGATTAAATGAAAAACTGTTTTTT.

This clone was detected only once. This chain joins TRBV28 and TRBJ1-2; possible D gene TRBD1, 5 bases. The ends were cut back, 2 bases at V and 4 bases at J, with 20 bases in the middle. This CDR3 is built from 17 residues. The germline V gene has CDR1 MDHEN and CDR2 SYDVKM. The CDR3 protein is CASSLVGDSRPGYGYTF. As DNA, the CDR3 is TGTGCCAGCAGTTTAGTGGGAGACAGTCGCCCGGGCTATGGCTACACCTTC.

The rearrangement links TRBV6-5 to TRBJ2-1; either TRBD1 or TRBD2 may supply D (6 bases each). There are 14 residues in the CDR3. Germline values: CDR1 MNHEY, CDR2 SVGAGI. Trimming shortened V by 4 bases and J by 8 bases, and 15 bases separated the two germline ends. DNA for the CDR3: TGTGCCAGCAGTTGGGGCCCGGAGGGGGATGAGCAGTTCTTC. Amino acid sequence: CASSWGPEGDEQFF.

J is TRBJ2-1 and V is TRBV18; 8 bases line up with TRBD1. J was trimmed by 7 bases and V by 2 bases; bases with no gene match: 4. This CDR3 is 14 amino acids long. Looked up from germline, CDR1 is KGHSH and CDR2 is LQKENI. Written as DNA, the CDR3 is TGTGCCAGCTCACCAGGACAGGGAAGAAATGAGCAGTTCTTC. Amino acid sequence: CASSPGQGRNEQFF.

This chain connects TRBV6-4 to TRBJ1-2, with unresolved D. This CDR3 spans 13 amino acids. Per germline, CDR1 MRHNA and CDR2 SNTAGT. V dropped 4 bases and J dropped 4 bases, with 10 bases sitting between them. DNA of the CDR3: TGTGCCAGCAGTGTAGGCGGTTCCTATGGCTACACCTTC. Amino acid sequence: CASSVGGSYGYTF.

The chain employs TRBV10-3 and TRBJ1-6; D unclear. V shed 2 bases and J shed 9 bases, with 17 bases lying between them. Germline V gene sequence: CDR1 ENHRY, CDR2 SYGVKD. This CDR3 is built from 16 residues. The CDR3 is CAISEKDLQGGSPLHF. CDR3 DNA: TGTGCCATCAGTGAGAAGGACCTTCAAGGCGGTTCACCCCTCCACTTT.

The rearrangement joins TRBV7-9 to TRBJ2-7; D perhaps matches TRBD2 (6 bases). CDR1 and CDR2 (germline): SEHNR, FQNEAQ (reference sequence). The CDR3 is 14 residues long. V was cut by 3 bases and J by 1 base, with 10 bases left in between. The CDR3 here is CASSFAGTSYEQYF. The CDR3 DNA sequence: TGTGCCAGCAGCTTCGCGGGAACTTCCTACGAGCAGTACTTC.

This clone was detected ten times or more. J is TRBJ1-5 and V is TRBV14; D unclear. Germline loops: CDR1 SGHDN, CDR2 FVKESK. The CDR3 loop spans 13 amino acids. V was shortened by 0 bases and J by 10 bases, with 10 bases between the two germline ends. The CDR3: CASSQDLAGPQHF. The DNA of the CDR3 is TGTGCCAGCAGCCAAGATTTGGCAGGACCCCAGCATTTT.

CDR3 loop: CASSSGTRGADTQYF. The CDR3 DNA sequence: TGCGCCAGCAGTTCCGGGACTAGGGGGGCGGATACGCAGTATTTT. The rearrangement uses TRBV5-1 and TRBJ2-3; 8 bases agree with TRBD2. The CDR3 contains 15 residues. Unmatched junction bases numbered 11, after V lost 5 bases and J lost 6 bases. Germline values: CDR1 SGHRS, CDR2 YFSETQ.